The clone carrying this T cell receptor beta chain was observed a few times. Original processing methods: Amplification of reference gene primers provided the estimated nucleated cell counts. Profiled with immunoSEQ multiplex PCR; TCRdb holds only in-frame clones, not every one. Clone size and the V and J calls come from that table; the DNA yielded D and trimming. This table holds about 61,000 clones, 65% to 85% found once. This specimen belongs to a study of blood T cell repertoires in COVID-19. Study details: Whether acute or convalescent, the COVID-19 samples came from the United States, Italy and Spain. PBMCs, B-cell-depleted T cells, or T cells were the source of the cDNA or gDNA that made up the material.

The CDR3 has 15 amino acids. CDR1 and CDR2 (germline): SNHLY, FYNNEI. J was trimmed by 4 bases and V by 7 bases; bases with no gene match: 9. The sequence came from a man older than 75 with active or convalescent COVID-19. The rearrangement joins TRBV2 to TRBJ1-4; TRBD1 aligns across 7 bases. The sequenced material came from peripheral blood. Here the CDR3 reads CASKPGTAINEKLFF. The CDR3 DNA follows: TGTGCCAGCAAACCTGGGACAGCCATTAATGAAAAACTGTTTTTT. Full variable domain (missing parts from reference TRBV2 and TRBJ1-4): EPEVTQTPSHQVTQMGQEVILRCVPISNHLYFYWYRQILGQKVEFLVSFYNNEISEKSEIFDDQFSVERPDGSNFTLKIRSTKLEDSAMYFCASKPGTAINEKLFFGSGTQLSVL.